This record concerns one T cell receptor beta chain sequence. The sample is drawn from a study of blood T cell repertoires in COVID-19. Study-wide context: Samples representing acute and convalescent COVID-19 were sourced from the United States, Italy and Spain. PBMCs, B-cell-depleted T cells, or T cells provided the cDNA or gDNA that made up the material.

The authors' processing: Scientists estimated how many nucleated cells there were by amplifying reference gene primers. Profiled with immunoSEQ multiplex PCR; TCRdb holds only in-frame clones, not every one. The V and J calls and clone size come from that table; D and trimming were worked out from the DNA. The profile shows a few hundred thousand clones, approximately 82% of them singletons. V dropped 8 bases and J dropped 4; count of bases not matched to a gene: 7. Germline V gene data show CDR1 as MNHEY and CDR2 as SVGAGI. The CDR3 covers 14 residues. Specimen: peripheral blood. The origin of this receptor is a man between 60 and 70 years old who had recovered from COVID-19. The rearrangement uses TRBV6-5 and TRBJ2-3; 9 nucleotides match TRBD2. The CDR3 sequence: CASSTSGGPDTQYF. For the CDR3, the DNA is TGTGCCAGCTCGACTAGCGGCGGGCCAGATACGCAGTATTTT.